The present T cell receptor beta chain was sequenced within a study of blood T cells in healthy people across ages. Study-level points and caveats: Roughly linearly, TCR beta diversity per million T cells fell as age increased.

Germline V gene sequence: CDR1 MNHEY, CDR2 SMNVEV (reference sequence). The V and J ends lost 2 bases and 7 bases respectively, with 12 bases between them. CDR3 length equals 13 residues. PCR was performed a second time for roughly 7 to 12 cycles using a sample-barcoded 5' primer and a J-beta primer mix. One entry per CDR3 protein, called by TCRdb with MiXCR from the 5' RACE reads. This repertoire shows about 540,000 distinct CDR3 sequences, under 30% found once; its top ten account for approximately 10%. As to this clonotype: Its antigen is not known.

Researchers report isolating at least 6.5 million PBMCs per sample. This sample was also put to use in a study of T cells of mothers and their children.

Sequenced material: blood. The gene calls are TRBV27 and TRBJ2-7; D is tentatively TRBD1 or TRBD2 (5 bases each). The TCR sequence derives from a boy between 10 and 17 years old in good health. This CDR3 is CASSLQGPREQYF. The CDR3 nucleotides read TGTGCCAGCAGTTTACAGGGACCTAGAGAGCAGTACTTC.